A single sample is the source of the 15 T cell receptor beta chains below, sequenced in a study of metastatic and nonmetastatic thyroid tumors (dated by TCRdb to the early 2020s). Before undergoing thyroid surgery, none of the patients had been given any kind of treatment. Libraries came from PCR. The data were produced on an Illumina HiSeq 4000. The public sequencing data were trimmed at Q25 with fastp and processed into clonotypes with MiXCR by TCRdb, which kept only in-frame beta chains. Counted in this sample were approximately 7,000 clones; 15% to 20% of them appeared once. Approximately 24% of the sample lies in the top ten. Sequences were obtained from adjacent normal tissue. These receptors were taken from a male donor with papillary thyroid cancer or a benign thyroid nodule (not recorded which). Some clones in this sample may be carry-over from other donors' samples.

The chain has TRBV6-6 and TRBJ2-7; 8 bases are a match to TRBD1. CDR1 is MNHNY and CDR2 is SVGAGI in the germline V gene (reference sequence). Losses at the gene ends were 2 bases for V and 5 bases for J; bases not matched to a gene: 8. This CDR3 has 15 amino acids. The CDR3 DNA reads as TGTGCCAGCAGTTACACAGGACAGGGTAACCACGAGCAGTACTTC. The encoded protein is CASSYTGQGNHEQYF.

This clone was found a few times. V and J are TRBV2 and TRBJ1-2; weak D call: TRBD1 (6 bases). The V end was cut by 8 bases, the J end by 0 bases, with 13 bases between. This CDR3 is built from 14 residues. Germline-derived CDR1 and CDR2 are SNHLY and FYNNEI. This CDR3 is CASSRRDTNYGYTF. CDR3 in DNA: TGTGCCAGCTCTCGAAGGGACACTAACTATGGCTACACCTTC.

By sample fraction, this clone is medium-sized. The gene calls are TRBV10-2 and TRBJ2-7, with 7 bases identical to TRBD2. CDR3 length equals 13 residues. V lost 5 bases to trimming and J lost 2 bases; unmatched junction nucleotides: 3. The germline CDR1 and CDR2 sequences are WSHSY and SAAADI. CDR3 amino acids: CASSRLAAYEQYF. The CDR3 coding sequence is TGCGCCAGCAGTCGGCTAGCGGCCTACGAGCAGTACTTC.

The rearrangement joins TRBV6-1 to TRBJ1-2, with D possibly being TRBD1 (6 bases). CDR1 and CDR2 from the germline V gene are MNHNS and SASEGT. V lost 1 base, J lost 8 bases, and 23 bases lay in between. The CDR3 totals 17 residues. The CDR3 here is CASSEELGPGQQGGYTF. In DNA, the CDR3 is TGTGCCAGCAGTGAAGAATTAGGACCAGGACAACAGGGAGGCTACACCTTC.

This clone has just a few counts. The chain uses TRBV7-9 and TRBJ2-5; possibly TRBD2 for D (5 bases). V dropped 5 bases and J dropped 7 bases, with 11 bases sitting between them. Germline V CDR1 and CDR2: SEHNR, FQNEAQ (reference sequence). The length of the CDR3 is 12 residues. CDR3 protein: CASSDTRGTQYF. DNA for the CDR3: TGTGCCAGCAGCGACACCCGGGGGACCCAGTACTTC.

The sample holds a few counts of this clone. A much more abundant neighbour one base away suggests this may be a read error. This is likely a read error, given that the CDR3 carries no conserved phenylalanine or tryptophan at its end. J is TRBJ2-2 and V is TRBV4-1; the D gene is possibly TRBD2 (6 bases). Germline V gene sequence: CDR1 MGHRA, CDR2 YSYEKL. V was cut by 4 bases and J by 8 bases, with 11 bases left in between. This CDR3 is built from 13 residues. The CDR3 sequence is CASSPGGPGELFL. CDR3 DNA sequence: TGCGCCAGCAGCCCCGGAGGGCCTGGGGAGCTGTTTCTT.

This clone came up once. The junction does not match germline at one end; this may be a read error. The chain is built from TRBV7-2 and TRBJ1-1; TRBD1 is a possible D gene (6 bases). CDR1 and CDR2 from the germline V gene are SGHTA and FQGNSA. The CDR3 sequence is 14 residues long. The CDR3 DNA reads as TGTGCCAGCGCCTACAAAGGGGGGAACACTAAAGCTTTCTTT. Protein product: CASAYKGGNTKAFF.

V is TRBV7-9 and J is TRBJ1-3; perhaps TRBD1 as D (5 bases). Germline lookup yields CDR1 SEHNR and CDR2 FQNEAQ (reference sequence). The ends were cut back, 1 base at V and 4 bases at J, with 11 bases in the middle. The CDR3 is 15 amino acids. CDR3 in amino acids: CASSLGVGDGNTIYF. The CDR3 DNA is TGTGCCAGCAGCTTAGGGGTGGGGGACGGAAACACCATATATTTT.

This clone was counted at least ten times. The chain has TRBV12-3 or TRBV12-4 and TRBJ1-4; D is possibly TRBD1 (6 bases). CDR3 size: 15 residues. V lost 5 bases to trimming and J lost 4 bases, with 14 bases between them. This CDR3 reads CASSALTGFNEKLFF. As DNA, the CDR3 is TGTGCCAGCAGTGCTCTGACAGGCTTTAATGAAAAACTGTTTTTT.

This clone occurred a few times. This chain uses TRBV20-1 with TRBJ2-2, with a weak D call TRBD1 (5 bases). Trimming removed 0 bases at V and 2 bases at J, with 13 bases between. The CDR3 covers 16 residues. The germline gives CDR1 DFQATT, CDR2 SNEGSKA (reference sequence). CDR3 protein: CSARDLTDPNTGELFF. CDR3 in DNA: TGCAGTGCTAGAGATCTGACAGATCCCAACACCGGGGAGCTGTTTTTT.

The CDR3 coding sequence is TGTGCCAGCACCCTCTCTGGAAACACCATATATTTT. It encodes CASTLSGNTIYF. This rearrangement joins TRBV12-3 or TRBV12-4 to TRBJ1-3, with D uncertain. V lost 7 bases to trimming and J lost 0 bases, with 4 bases between them. CDR3 length equals 12 residues.

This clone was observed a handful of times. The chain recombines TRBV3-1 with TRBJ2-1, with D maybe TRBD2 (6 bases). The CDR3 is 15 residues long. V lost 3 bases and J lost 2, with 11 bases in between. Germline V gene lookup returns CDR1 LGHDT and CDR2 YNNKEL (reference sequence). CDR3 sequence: CASSQELAAYNEQFF. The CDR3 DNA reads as TGTGCCAGCAGCCAGGAACTAGCCGCCTACAATGAGCAGTTCTTC.

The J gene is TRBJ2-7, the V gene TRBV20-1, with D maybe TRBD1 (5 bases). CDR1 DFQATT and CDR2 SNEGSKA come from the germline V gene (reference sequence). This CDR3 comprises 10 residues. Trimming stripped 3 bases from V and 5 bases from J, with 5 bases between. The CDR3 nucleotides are TGCAGTGCTAGCAGGGACGAGCAGTACTTC. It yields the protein CSASRDEQYF.

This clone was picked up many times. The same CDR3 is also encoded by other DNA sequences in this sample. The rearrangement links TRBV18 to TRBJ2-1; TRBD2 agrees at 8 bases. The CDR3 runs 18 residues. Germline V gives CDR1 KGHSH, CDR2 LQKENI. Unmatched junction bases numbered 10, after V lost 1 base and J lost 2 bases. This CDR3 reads CASSPLIGTGGTYNEQFF. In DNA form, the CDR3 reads TGTGCCAGCTCACCACTAATCGGAACGGGAGGGACCTACAATGAGCAGTTCTTC.

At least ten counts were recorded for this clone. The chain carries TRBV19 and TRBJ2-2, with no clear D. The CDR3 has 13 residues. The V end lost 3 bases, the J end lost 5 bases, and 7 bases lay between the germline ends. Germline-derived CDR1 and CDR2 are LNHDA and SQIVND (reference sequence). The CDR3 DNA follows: TGTGCCAGTAGTATGATAGGGACCGGGGAGCTGTTTTTT. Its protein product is CASSMIGTGELFF.